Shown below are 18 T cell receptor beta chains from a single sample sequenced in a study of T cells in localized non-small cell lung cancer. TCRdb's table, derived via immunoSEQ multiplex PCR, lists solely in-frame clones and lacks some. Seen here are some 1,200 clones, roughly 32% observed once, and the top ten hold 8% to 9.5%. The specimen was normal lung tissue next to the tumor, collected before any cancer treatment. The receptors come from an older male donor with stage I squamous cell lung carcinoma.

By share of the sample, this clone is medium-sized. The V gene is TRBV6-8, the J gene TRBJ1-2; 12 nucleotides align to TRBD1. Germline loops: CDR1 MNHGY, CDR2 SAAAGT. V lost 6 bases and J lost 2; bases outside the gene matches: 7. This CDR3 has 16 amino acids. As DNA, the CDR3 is TGTGCCAGCAGCCCCGGGACAGGGGGCGCCAACTATGGCTACACCTTC. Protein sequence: CASSPGTGGANYGYTF.

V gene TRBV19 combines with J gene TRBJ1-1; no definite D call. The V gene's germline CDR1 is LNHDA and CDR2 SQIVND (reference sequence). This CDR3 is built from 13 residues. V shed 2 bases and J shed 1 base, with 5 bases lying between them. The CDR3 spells CASSIRENTEAFF. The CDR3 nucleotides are TGTGCCAGTAGTATACGGGAGAACACTGAAGCTTTCTTT.

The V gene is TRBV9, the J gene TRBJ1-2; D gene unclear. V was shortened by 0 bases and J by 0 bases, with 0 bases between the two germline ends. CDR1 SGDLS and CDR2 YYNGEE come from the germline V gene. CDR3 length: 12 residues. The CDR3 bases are TGTGCCAGCAGCGTAGCTAACTATGGCTACACCTTC. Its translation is CASSVANYGYTF. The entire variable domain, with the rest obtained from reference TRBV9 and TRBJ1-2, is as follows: DSGVTQTPKHLITATGQRVTLRCSPRSGDLSVYWYQQSLDQGLQFLIQYYNGEERAKGNILERFSAQQFPDLHSELNLSSLELGDSALYFCASSVANYGYTFGSGTRLTVV.

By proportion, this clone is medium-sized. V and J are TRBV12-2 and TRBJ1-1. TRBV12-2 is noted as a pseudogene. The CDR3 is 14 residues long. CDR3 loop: CATTQPRGITEAFF. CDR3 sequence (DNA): TGTGCCACTACGCAACCCCGAGGGATCACTGAAGCTTTCTTT.

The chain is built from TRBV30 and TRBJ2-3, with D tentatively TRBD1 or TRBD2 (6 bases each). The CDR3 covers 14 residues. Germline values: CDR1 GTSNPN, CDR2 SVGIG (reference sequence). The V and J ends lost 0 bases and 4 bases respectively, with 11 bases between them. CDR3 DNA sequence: TGTGCCTGGAGTGTAGGGGGGAACCCAGATACGCAGTATTTT. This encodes CAWSVGGNPDTQYF.

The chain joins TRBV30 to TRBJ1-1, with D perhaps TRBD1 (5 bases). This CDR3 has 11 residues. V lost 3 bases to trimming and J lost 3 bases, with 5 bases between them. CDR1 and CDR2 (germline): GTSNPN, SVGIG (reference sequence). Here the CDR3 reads CAWSRDTEAFF. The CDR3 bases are TGTGCCTGGAGCAGGGACACTGAAGCTTTCTTT.

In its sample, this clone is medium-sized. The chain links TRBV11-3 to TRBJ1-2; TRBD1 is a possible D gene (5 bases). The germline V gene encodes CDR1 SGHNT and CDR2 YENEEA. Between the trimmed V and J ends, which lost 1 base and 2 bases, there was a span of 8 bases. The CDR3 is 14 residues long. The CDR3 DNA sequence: TGTGCCAGCAGCTTAGGAGGGGTAAACTATGGCTACACCTTC. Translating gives CASSLGGVNYGYTF.

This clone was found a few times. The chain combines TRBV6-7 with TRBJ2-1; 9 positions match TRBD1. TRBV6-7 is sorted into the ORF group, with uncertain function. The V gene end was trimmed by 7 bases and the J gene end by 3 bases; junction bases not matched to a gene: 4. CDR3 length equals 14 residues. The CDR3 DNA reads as TGTGCCAGCACCCTGGGACAGGGCTACAATGAGCAGTTCTTC. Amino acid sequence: CASTLGQGYNEQFF.

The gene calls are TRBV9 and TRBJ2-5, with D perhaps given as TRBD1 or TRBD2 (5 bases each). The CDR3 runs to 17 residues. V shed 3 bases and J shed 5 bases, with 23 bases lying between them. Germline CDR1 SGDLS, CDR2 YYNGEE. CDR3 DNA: TGTGCCAGCAGCGCTCCGGGGCGAGGGCCCAGGAGGGAGACCCAGTACTTC. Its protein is CASSAPGRGPRRETQYF.

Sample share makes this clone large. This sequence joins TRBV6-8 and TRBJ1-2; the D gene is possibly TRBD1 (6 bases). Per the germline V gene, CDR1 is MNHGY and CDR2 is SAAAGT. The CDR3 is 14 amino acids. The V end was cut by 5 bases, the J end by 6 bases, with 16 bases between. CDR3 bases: TGTGCCAGCAGTATAGAACAGGGTACCCATGGCTACACCTTC. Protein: CASSIEQGTHGYTF.

The CDR3 loop is CATSRDFSGQVEGYTF. CDR3 nucleotides: TGTGCCACCAGCAGAGATTTCTCGGGACAGGTAGAAGGCTACACCTTC. The genes are TRBV15 and TRBJ1-2; 8 bases are a match to TRBD1. CDR1 is LNHNV, CDR2 YYDKDF, per germline (reference sequence). This CDR3 contains 16 residues. With 0 bases clipped from V and 8 bases from J, the junction kept 11 bases outside the gene matches.

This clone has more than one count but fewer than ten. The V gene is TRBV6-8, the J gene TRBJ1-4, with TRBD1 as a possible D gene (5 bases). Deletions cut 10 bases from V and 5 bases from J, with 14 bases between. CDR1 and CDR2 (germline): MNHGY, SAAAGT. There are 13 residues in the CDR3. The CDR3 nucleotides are TGTGCCATGAGGGACGGACAAAATGAAAAACTGTTTTTT. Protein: CAMRDGQNEKLFF.

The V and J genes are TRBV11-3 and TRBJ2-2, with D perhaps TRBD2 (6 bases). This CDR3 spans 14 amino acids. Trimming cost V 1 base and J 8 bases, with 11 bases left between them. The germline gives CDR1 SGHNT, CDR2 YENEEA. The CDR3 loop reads CASSLGRAGGELFF. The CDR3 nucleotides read TGTGCCAGCAGCTTAGGTCGGGCGGGAGGGGAGCTGTTTTTT.

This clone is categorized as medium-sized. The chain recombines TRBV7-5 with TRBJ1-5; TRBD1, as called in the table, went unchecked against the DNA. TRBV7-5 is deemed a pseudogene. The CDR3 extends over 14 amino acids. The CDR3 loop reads CASSDRASNQPQHF. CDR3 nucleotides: TGTGCCAGCAGCGACAGGGCGAGCAATCAGCCCCAGCATTTT.

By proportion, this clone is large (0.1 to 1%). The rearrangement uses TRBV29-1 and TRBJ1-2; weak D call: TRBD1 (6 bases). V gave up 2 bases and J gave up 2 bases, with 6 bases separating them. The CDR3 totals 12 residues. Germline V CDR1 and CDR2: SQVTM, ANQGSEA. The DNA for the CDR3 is TGCAGCGTTGAACAGGGGAACTATGGCTACACCTTC. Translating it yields CSVEQGNYGYTF.

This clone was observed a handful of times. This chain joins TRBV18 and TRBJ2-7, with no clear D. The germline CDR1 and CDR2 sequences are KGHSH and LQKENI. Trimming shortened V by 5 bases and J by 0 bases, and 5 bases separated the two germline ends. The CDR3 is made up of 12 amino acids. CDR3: CASSSSSYEQYF. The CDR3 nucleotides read TGTGCCAGCTCATCAAGCTCCTACGAGCAGTACTTC.

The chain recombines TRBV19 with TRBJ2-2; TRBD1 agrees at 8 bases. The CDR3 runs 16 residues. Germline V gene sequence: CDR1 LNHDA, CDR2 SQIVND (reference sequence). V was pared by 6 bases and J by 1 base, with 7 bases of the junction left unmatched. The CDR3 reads CASRPPGTGNTGELFF. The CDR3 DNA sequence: TGTGCCAGTAGACCCCCCGGGACAGGGAACACCGGGGAGCTGTTTTTT.

The CDR3 spells CASSYHPQGTEAFF. The CDR3 DNA sequence: TGTGCCAGCAGCTACCACCCACAGGGGACTGAAGCTTTCTTT. The rearrangement joins TRBV6-8 to TRBJ1-1, with TRBD1 matching 7 bases. The CDR3 consists of 14 residues. V lost 6 bases, J lost 5 bases, and 9 bases stayed unmatched. Germline loops: CDR1 MNHGY, CDR2 SAAAGT.